The 26 T cell receptor beta chains below come from one sample, sequenced in a study of OX40 agonist ivuxolimab in advanced cancers. TCRdb's copy holds only in-frame clones and misses some; the assay was immunoSEQ multiplex PCR. The table has under 60,000 clones, about 88% seen once. Specimen: CD4+ or CD8+ T cells sorted from blood, collected in a trial of the OX40 agonist ivuxolimab. Every receptor here comes from an adult with an advanced solid tumor such as melanoma, head and neck, liver or kidney cancer.

The chain couples TRBV28 to TRBJ2-2; D uncertain. Trimming removed 6 bases from V and 4 bases from J, with 9 bases in between. Germline values: CDR1 MDHEN, CDR2 SYDVKM. The CDR3 length is 13 residues. In DNA form, the CDR3 reads TGTGCCAGCAGCACGCCGGTCACCGGGGAGCTGTTTTTT. Translating gives CASSTPVTGELFF.

CDR3 sequence reads: CASSPITDTQYF. The CDR3 bases are TGTGCCAGCAGCCCGATCACAGATACGCAGTATTTT. The chain couples TRBV7-8 to TRBJ2-3; no clear D. The CDR3 spans 12 residues. Germline-derived CDR1 and CDR2 are SGHVS and FQNEAQ. Trimming took 5 bases from V and 2 from J, leaving 5 bases between them.

The chain combines TRBV11-2 with TRBJ2-3; 7 bases align to TRBD2. The CDR3 length is 16 residues. Germline V CDR1 and CDR2: SGHAT, FQNNGV. V dropped 0 bases and J dropped 4; count of bases not matched to a gene: 7. The chain's CDR3 is CASSLEKAGVADTQYF. The CDR3, as DNA: TGTGCCAGCAGCTTAGAAAAGGCGGGGGTGGCAGATACGCAGTATTTT.

J is TRBJ1-5 and V is TRBV11-2, with unresolved D. The CDR3 is 15 amino acids. V gave up 2 bases and J gave up 3 bases, with 11 bases separating them. From germline, CDR1 is SGHAT and CDR2 FQNNGV. The CDR3 nucleotides read TGTGCCAGCAGCTTAAGGTCCGGGGTCAATCAGCCCCAGCATTTT. Translating gives CASSLRSGVNQPQHF.

The chain couples TRBV2 to TRBJ2-1, with 11 bases aligning to TRBD2. Germline CDR1 is SNHLY and CDR2 is FYNNEI. V shed 6 bases and J 6 bases; nucleotides not matched to a gene: 10. There are 16 residues in the CDR3. DNA of the CDR3: TGTGCCAGCAGGTACCTAGCGGGAGGAGGGTTCAATGAGCAGTTCTTC. It yields the protein CASRYLAGGGFNEQFF.

DNA of the CDR3: TGTGCCACCCAGGGTCGGTCTGGATCCTACAATGAGCAGTTCTTC. Translated, it gives CATQGRSGSYNEQFF. The J gene is TRBJ2-1, the V gene TRBV6-5; D may be TRBD1 (5 bases). CDR1 and CDR2 (germline): MNHEY, SVGAGI. V shed 10 bases and J shed 1 base, with 17 bases lying between them. The length of the CDR3 is 15 residues.

This rearrangement joins TRBV18 to TRBJ2-1; 7 positions agree with TRBD2. This CDR3 comprises 17 residues. CDR1 and CDR2 (germline): KGHSH, LQKENI. J gave up 0 bases and V 1 base, and 6 bases lay outside the gene matches. This chain's CDR3 is CASSPLVRESSYNEQFF. In DNA, the CDR3 is TGTGCCAGCTCACCACTAGTGCGGGAGAGCTCCTACAATGAGCAGTTCTTC.

This chain links TRBV4-2 with TRBJ2-3, with D uncertain. Germline-derived CDR1 and CDR2 are LGHNA and YNFKEQ. This CDR3 is 15 amino acids long. V was clipped by 1 base and J by 4 bases, with 12 bases between them. CDR3 in DNA: TGTGCCAGCAGCCAAGGTGTCAGGCCCCCAGATACGCAGTATTTT. Translating it yields CASSQGVRPPDTQYF.

This chain connects TRBV5-4 to TRBJ2-3; TRBD2 agrees at 10 bases. This CDR3 comprises 17 residues. Unmatched junction bases numbered 9, after V lost 4 bases and J lost 1 base. From germline, CDR1 is SGHNT and CDR2 YYREEE (reference sequence). CDR3 in DNA: TGTGCCAGCAGCCTTCCGACTAGCGGGCCCCGCACAGATACGCAGTATTTT. Protein product: CASSLPTSGPRTDTQYF.

The chain combines TRBV6-1 with TRBJ1-1, with D perhaps matching TRBD1 (6 bases). Trimming shortened V by 2 bases and J by 1 base, and 11 bases separated the two germline ends. The CDR3 length is 15 residues. In germline, CDR1 is MNHNS, CDR2 SASEGT. CDR3 DNA: TGTGCCAGCAGTGAAACAGGGTTTTGGAACACTGAAGCTTTCTTT. This sequence encodes CASSETGFWNTEAFF.

The chain joins TRBV7-9 to TRBJ2-1; 8 bases agree with TRBD2. CDR3 length: 14 residues. Germline CDR1 and CDR2: SEHNR and FQNEAQ (reference sequence). With V trimmed by 11 bases and J by 4 bases, 10 bases remained unmatched. The CDR3 region is CAGLAGGLYNEQFF. DNA for the CDR3: TGTGCCGGACTGGCGGGAGGCCTTTACAATGAGCAGTTCTTC. The full variable domain, completed using reference TRBV7-9 and TRBJ2-1, is DTGVSQNPRHKITKRGQNVTFRCDPISEHNRLYWYRQTLGQGPEFLTYFQNEAQLEKSRLLSDRFSAERPKGSFSTLEIQRTEQGDSAMYLCAGLAGGLYNEQFFGPGTRLTVL.

The CDR3 DNA follows: TGCAGCGTTGATTCGGTGAGCGGGAGTAGCTCCTACAATGAGCAGTTCTTC. Its protein product is CSVDSVSGSSSYNEQFF. This sequence joins TRBV29-1 and TRBJ2-1; TRBD2 matches at 8 bases. Losses at the gene ends were 3 bases for V and 0 bases for J; bases not matched to a gene: 10. The CDR3 sequence is 17 residues long. The V gene's germline CDR1 is SQVTM and CDR2 ANQGSEA.

The V call is TRBV4-2, the J call TRBJ1-5; D unresolved. Germline loops: CDR1 LGHNA, CDR2 YNFKEQ. V was clipped by 2 bases and J by 7 bases, with 15 bases between them. This CDR3 has 15 residues. The CDR3 nucleotides read TGTGCCAGCAGCCAAACGGTGGGCTCACGGCAGCCCCAGCATTTT. Translation gives CASSQTVGSRQPQHF.

This clone is labeled as medium-sized (0.01 to 0.1%). The V gene is TRBV15, the J gene TRBJ2-2; tentative D call: TRBD1 (5 bases). Germline CDR1 and CDR2: LNHNV and YYDKDF (reference sequence). This CDR3 comprises 14 residues. V lost 5 bases to trimming and J lost 5 bases, with 12 bases between them. The CDR3 region has the DNA TGTGCCACCAGCCGAGGCAGGGTGACCGGGGAGCTGTTTTTT. Protein sequence: CATSRGRVTGELFF.

This chain links TRBV27 with TRBJ2-7, with D possibly matching TRBD1 (5 bases). The CDR3 is 13 amino acids. Deletions cut 3 bases from V and 2 bases from J, with 8 bases between. In germline, CDR1 is MNHEY, CDR2 SMNVEV (reference sequence). The CDR3 nucleotides read TGTGCCAGCAGTTTGGGGCTAACCTACGAGCAGTACTTC. Amino acids: CASSLGLTYEQYF.

The rearrangement links TRBV6-4 to TRBJ2-2, with D perhaps matching TRBD2 (6 bases). The CDR3 sequence is 14 residues long. Germline values: CDR1 MRHNA, CDR2 SNTAGT. The V end was cut by 2 bases, the J end by 4 bases, with 8 bases between. The DNA of the CDR3 is TGTGCCAGCAGTGACGGGAGGACCACCGGGGAGCTGTTTTTT. Its protein product is CASSDGRTTGELFF.

This chain joins TRBV19 and TRBJ1-1; the D is unclear. This CDR3 is 14 amino acids long. Deletions cut 8 bases from V and 3 bases from J, with 16 bases between. Germline CDR1 is LNHDA and CDR2 is SQIVND (reference sequence). As DNA, the CDR3 is TGTGCCAGTTGGAAAAGAGGATGGGACACTGAAGCTTTCTTT. Protein product: CASWKRGWDTEAFF. The full variable domain, completed using reference TRBV19 and TRBJ1-1, is DGGITQSPKYLFRKEGQNVTLSCEQNLNHDAMYWYRQDPGQGLRLIYYSQIVNDFQKGDIAEGYSVSREKKESFPLTVTSAQKNPTAFYLCASWKRGWDTEAFFGQGTRLTVV.

The V call is TRBV19, the J call TRBJ2-1; D ambiguous. V was pared by 3 bases and J by 4 bases, with 7 bases between. Germline V CDR1 and CDR2: LNHDA, SQIVND (reference sequence). The CDR3 loop spans 13 amino acids. The CDR3 DNA follows: TGTGCCAGTAGTATCACCCTTTACAATGAGCAGTTCTTC. This sequence encodes CASSITLYNEQFF.

V usage is TRBV7-9 and J usage is TRBJ1-4; a weak D match, TRBD1 (5 bases). CDR1 is SEHNR and CDR2 is FQNEAQ in the germline V gene (reference sequence). This CDR3 is 14 amino acids long. V was pared by 6 bases and J by 3 bases, with 11 bases between. CDR3 sequence: CASSQTASNEKLFF. The CDR3 coding sequence is TGTGCCAGCAGTCAGACAGCCTCTAATGAAAAACTGTTTTTT.

This clone was detected once. The chain couples TRBV5-1 to TRBJ1-2, with D unclear. V was clipped by 0 bases and J by 3 bases, with 12 bases between them. In germline, CDR1 is SGHRS, CDR2 YFSETQ. There are 15 residues in the CDR3. CDR3 coding DNA: TGCGCCAGCAGCTTGGTAGGGTCCTACGACTATGGCTACACCTTC. It codes for CASSLVGSYDYGYTF.

V is TRBV6-6 and J is TRBJ1-2; D is undetermined. Germline V gene data show CDR1 as MNHNY and CDR2 as SVGAGI (reference sequence). The germline V and J ends were trimmed by 11 bases and 3 bases, with 16 bases remaining between them. The CDR3 runs to 13 residues. CDR3 in DNA: TGTGCCTCCAGCCCCTGGAGAGACTATGGCTACACCTTC. Translated, it gives CASSPWRDYGYTF.

V usage is TRBV11-2 and J usage is TRBJ2-7, with 10 nucleotides matching TRBD1. V dropped 1 base and J dropped 4; count of bases not matched to a gene: 4. The CDR3 covers 15 residues. The germline gives CDR1 SGHAT, CDR2 FQNNGV. CDR3: CASSLGQGAFYEQYF. CDR3 bases: TGTGCCAGCAGCTTAGGACAGGGGGCGTTTTACGAGCAGTACTTC.

This chain joins TRBV25-1 and TRBJ1-6, with unresolved D. In germline, CDR1 is MGHDK, CDR2 SYGVNS. Trimming took 1 base from V and 0 from J, leaving 7 bases between them. This CDR3 comprises 16 residues. The CDR3 is CASSESARSYNSPLHF. The DNA of the CDR3 is TGTGCCAGCAGTGAATCTGCTCGCTCCTATAATTCACCCCTCCACTTT.

This clone was recorded only once. The CDR3 sequence is CASSLGSSGSGLSYNEQFF. The CDR3 DNA is TGTGCCAGCAGCTTGGGTTCGAGCGGGAGCGGTTTATCCTACAATGAGCAGTTCTTC. This chain uses TRBV5-4 with TRBJ2-1; 8 positions match TRBD2. V shed 0 bases and J 1 base; nucleotides not matched to a gene: 12. The CDR3 runs to 19 residues. Germline V gene lookup returns CDR1 SGHNT and CDR2 YYREEE (reference sequence).

As to this clone: The same CDR3 also results from other DNA sequences found in this sample. The rearrangement uses TRBV5-1 and TRBJ2-7, with D hard to call. Germline CDR1 and CDR2: SGHRS and YFSETQ. Trimming took 1 base from V and 4 from J, leaving 6 bases between them. The CDR3 length is 12 residues. CDR3 sequence: CASSLNGYEQYF. The CDR3 region has the DNA TGCGCCAGCAGCTTGAACGGGTACGAGCAGTACTTC.

This clone occurred many times. V is TRBV18 and J is TRBJ2-7; 8 bases map to TRBD1. The V and J ends lost 3 bases and 0 bases, in that order; junction bases with no gene match: 10. The germline CDR1 and CDR2 sequences are KGHSH and LQKENI. The CDR3 loop spans 17 amino acids. The CDR3 region is CASSPSTGGTSSYEQYF. CDR3 nucleotides: TGTGCCAGCTCACCGAGTACAGGGGGTACCTCCTCCTACGAGCAGTACTTC.